This T cell receptor beta chain was recovered during a study of blood T cell repertoires in COVID-19. Study-wide background: Sites in the United States, Italy and Spain provided acute and convalescent COVID-19 samples. The cDNA or gDNA used as material had been derived from T cells, B-cell-depleted T cells, or PBMCs.

How the authors handled the data: Using reference gene primer amplification, nucleated cell counts were estimated. Assay: immunoSEQ multiplex PCR; the TCRdb copy retains only in-frame clones and omits some. V, J and clone size were drawn from that table, and D and trimming were deduced from the DNA. The sample includes approximately 300,000 clones, 80% to 90% of them seen just once. Sequencing was performed on peripheral blood. The sequence came from a man younger than 45 with acute or convalescent COVID-19.

CDR3 loop: CASSRTTRTGQSSYEQYF. Here the CDR3 DNA reads TGCGCCAGCAGCCGGACGACGCGGACAGGGCAAAGCTCCTACGAGCAGTACTTC. The chain has TRBV5-1 and TRBJ2-7, with 8 bases identical to TRBD1. CDR3 size: 18 residues. Looked up from germline, CDR1 is SGHRS and CDR2 is YFSETQ. After removal of 4 bases from V and 0 bases from J, the junction contained 15 bases not matched to a gene.